This passage covers 20 T cell receptor beta chains from one sample sequenced in a study of blood T cell repertoires in COVID-19. Profiling relied on immunoSEQ multiplex PCR, and the TCRdb table lists in-frame clones only, not all of them. The data show some 180,000 clones, with 86% seen just once and under 30% held by the top ten. The sample taken for sequencing was PBMCs or T cells enriched from blood (not recorded which). These receptors all stem from a woman aged 40 to 50 in a cohort exposed to, infected with or recovered from COVID-19 (not recorded which).

V and J are TRBV7-9 and TRBJ1-4, with D possibly being TRBD1 (5 bases). The germline V gene has CDR1 SEHNR and CDR2 FQNEAQ (reference sequence). V dropped 1 base and J dropped 7 bases, with 10 bases sitting between them. The CDR3 runs 14 residues. Here the CDR3 reads CASSLEGRGEKLFF. The CDR3 DNA reads as TGTGCCAGCAGCTTAGAGGGGAGGGGTGAAAAACTGTTTTTT.

The chain links TRBV11-2 to TRBJ2-7, with TRBD2 matching 8 bases. Germline V CDR1 and CDR2: SGHAT, FQNNGV. Trimming at V came to 5 bases and at J to 3 bases, leaving 3 bases not matched to a gene. The CDR3 is 13 amino acids. The DNA for the CDR3 is TGTGCCAGCAGCATGACTAGCGACTACGAGCAGTACTTC. Protein: CASSMTSDYEQYF.

The chain recombines TRBV27 with TRBJ2-5, with 8 bases fitting TRBD2. V shed 2 bases, J shed 5 bases, and the junction held 10 bases outside the gene matches. The V gene's germline CDR1 is MNHEY and CDR2 SMNVEV (reference sequence). The CDR3 spans 16 residues. The CDR3 loop reads CASSLGSGRAWETQYF. DNA of the CDR3: TGTGCCAGCAGTTTAGGGTCCGGGAGGGCCTGGGAGACCCAGTACTTC.

In DNA, the CDR3 is TGTGCCAGCAGCCATTTCAGGGATAGCAATCAGCCCCAGCATTTT. It yields the protein CASSHFRDSNQPQHF. The chain employs TRBV6-5 and TRBJ1-5; perhaps TRBD1 as D (5 bases). CDR3 size: 15 residues. In germline, CDR1 is MNHEY, CDR2 SVGAGI. V was trimmed by 6 bases and J by 0 bases, leaving 12 bases between them.

The chain has TRBV7-2 and TRBJ2-7, with 9 positions matching TRBD2. CDR1 SGHTA and CDR2 FQGNSA come from the germline V gene. V was pared by 1 base and J by 7 bases, with 14 bases of the junction left unmatched. The CDR3 has 17 amino acids. In DNA form, the CDR3 reads TGTGCCAGCAGCTTAGGGTACAAGCGGGAGGCAGTTCTAGAGCAGTACTTC. Amino acid sequence: CASSLGYKREAVLEQYF. Drawing the rest from reference TRBV7-2 and TRBJ2-7, the complete variable domain is GAGVSQSPSNKVTEKGKDVELRCDPISGHTALYWYRQSLGQGLEFLIYFQGNSAPDKSGLPSDRFSAERTGGSVSTLTIQRTQQEDSAVYLCASSLGYKREAVLEQYFGPGTRLTVT.

This chain connects TRBV5-4 to TRBJ1-6; D is uncertain. Germline CDR1 reads SGHNT; CDR2 reads YYREEE (reference sequence). The CDR3 extends over 13 amino acids. The V gene lost 4 bases and the J gene lost 7 bases, with 9 bases spanning the gap. The CDR3 DNA sequence: TGTGCCAGCAGCCCGCTATCCAATTCACCCCTCCACTTT. Translated: CASSPLSNSPLHF.

The rearrangement joins TRBV27 to TRBJ1-1; D is perhaps TRBD1 (5 bases). The CDR3 has 15 amino acids. Germline loops: CDR1 MNHEY, CDR2 SMNVEV (reference sequence). Trimming left V 6 bases short and J 1 base short, with 15 bases between. Here the CDR3 DNA reads TGTGCCAGCAGCCCGACGACCGGGGGGAACACTGAAGCTTTCTTT. Translating gives CASSPTTGGNTEAFF.

The chain uses TRBV13 and TRBJ2-3; 10 bases are shared with TRBD2. V lost 5 bases and J lost 4; bases outside the gene matches: 12. Per the germline V gene, CDR1 is PRHDT and CDR2 is FYEKMQ (reference sequence). CDR3 length: 17 residues. The CDR3 region is CASSQLAGGGVADTQYF. The CDR3 bases are TGTGCCAGCAGCCAATTAGCGGGAGGAGGAGTTGCAGATACGCAGTATTTT.

The genes are TRBV12-5 and TRBJ1-3; the match to TRBD1 covers 9 bases. CDR1 is LGHNT and CDR2 is FRNRAP in the germline V gene. V gave up 0 bases and J gave up 8 bases; unmatched junction bases: 11. This CDR3 has 17 residues. The CDR3 region has the DNA TGTGCTAGTGGTTTGGTCCTGGGAGGGGACAGGGCGGACACCATATATTTT. Translation gives CASGLVLGGDRADTIYF.

This chain connects TRBV30 to TRBJ2-7; tentatively, D is TRBD2 (5 bases). Trimming left V 6 bases short and J 0 bases short, with 15 bases between. CDR1 is GTSNPN, CDR2 SVGIG, per germline (reference sequence). The CDR3 contains 14 residues. The CDR3 DNA is TGTGCCTGTACTATCAGCGGTACCTCCTACGAGCAGTACTTC. As protein: CACTISGTSYEQYF. Full variable domain (remainder filled in from reference TRBV30 and TRBJ2-7): SQTIHQWPATLVQPVGSPLSLECTVEGTSNPNLYWYRQAAGRGLQLLFYSVGIGQISSEVPQNLSASRPQDRQFILSSKKLLLSDSGFYLCACTISGTSYEQYFGPGTRLTVT.

This clone appeared a few times. The chain is built from TRBV2 and TRBJ2-5, with D tentatively TRBD2 (5 bases). Trimming pared 2 bases from V and 3 bases from J, leaving 13 bases between. The CDR3 totals 15 residues. Looked up from germline, CDR1 is SNHLY and CDR2 is FYNNEI. The CDR3 is CASSETLDWKETQYF. CDR3 sequence (DNA): TGTGCCAGCAGTGAAACCCTGGACTGGAAAGAGACCCAGTACTTC.

J is TRBJ2-1 and V is TRBV6-5; 8 bases match TRBD1. CDR3 length equals 16 residues. In germline, CDR1 is MNHEY, CDR2 SVGAGI. V shed 4 bases and J 4 bases; nucleotides not matched to a gene: 9. CDR3 DNA sequence: TGTGCCAGCAGTTCCCTTCCCAGGGGGCGATACAATGAGCAGTTCTTC. Amino acids: CASSSLPRGRYNEQFF.

The V and J genes are TRBV9 and TRBJ2-2; D unresolved. There are 19 residues in the CDR3. V lost 0 bases to trimming and J lost 0 bases, with 18 bases between them. In germline, CDR1 is SGDLS, CDR2 YYNGEE. In nucleotides, the CDR3 is TGTGCCAGCAGCGTAGCGGCTATGGGCTTCGAATCGAACACCGGGGAGCTGTTTTTT. Residues: CASSVAAMGFESNTGELFF.

This chain joins TRBV5-1 and TRBJ2-6, with D hard to call. V was clipped by 2 bases and J by 2 bases, with 8 bases between them. The CDR3 is 15 amino acids. Germline lookup yields CDR1 SGHRS and CDR2 YFSETQ. The CDR3 sequence is CASSFDNPGANVLTF. CDR3 in DNA: TGCGCCAGCAGCTTTGACAATCCTGGGGCCAACGTCCTGACTTTC.

The rearrangement joins TRBV11-1 to TRBJ2-7; 8 bases agree with TRBD1. CDR1 and CDR2 from the germline V gene are SGHAT and FQDESV (reference sequence). Unmatched junction bases numbered 2, after V lost 5 bases and J lost 2 bases. CDR3 length: 13 amino acids. The CDR3: CASSTRGPYEQYF. The CDR3 nucleotides are TGTGCCAGCAGCACCAGGGGGCCCTACGAGCAGTACTTC.

The gene calls are TRBV29-1 and TRBJ1-2; D remains ambiguous. CDR1 is SQVTM, CDR2 ANQGSEA, per germline. The CDR3 totals 14 residues. Trimming pared 7 bases from V and 3 bases from J, leaving 18 bases between. This CDR3 reads CSAERGRGYYGYTF. The CDR3 DNA sequence: TGCAGCGCCGAACGAGGGAGAGGGTACTATGGCTACACCTTC.

The CDR3 reads CASSQDSRGPMGSYEQYF. CDR3 nucleotide sequence: TGCGCCAGCAGCCAAGATTCACGAGGTCCGATGGGCTCCTACGAGCAGTACTTC. This chain links TRBV4-1 with TRBJ2-7; D not certain. The CDR3 loop spans 18 amino acids. V was shortened by 0 bases and J by 0 bases, with 18 bases between the two germline ends. The V gene's germline CDR1 is MGHRA and CDR2 YSYEKL.

CDR3 nucleotide sequence: TGTGCCAGCAGTGAGGGGGGGTGGGACACTGAAGCTTTCTTT. Translating gives CASSEGGWDTEAFF. The rearrangement links TRBV2 to TRBJ1-1, with D possibly TRBD1 on 5 matching bases. V was clipped by 3 bases and J by 3 bases, with 11 bases between them. Germline CDR1 is SNHLY and CDR2 is FYNNEI. The CDR3 length is 14 residues.

CDR3: CASSFLFGKNTGELFF. The CDR3 region has the DNA TGTGCCAGCAGCTTTCTTTTCGGGAAAAACACCGGGGAGCTGTTTTTT. The chain links TRBV7-9 to TRBJ2-2; tentatively, D is TRBD2 (5 bases). From germline, CDR1 is SEHNR and CDR2 FQNEAQ (reference sequence). This CDR3 is 16 amino acids long. V was shortened by 3 bases and J by 2 bases, with 13 bases between the two germline ends.

V usage is TRBV27 and J usage is TRBJ2-7; the D gene is possibly TRBD1 (6 bases). Germline-derived CDR1 and CDR2 are MNHEY and SMNVEV (reference sequence). V was pared by 4 bases and J by 1 base, with 11 bases between. The CDR3 is made up of 14 amino acids. The DNA of the CDR3 is TGTGCCAGCAGTTCAGAACAGGGATCCTACGAGCAGTACTTC. Translation: CASSSEQGSYEQYF.